Each of the 6 T cell receptor beta chains below was sequenced from the same sample in a study of T cells in Graves' hyperthyroidism and ophthalmopathy. The investigators amplified TCR beta CDR3 regions from RNA transcripts. Primed by the HTBI set, a first-round RT-PCR was run on the TCR CDR3. TCRdb re-analysed the multiplex PCR reads in MiXCR, keeping a single row per CDR3 protein. Of around 300,000 distinct CDR3 sequences listed, 20% to 25% were seen once; the top ten hold about 60%. Sequencing input: blood. Receptors were obtained from a man aged 25 to 40 with Graves' ophthalmopathy.

There are a few counts of this clonotype. One end of the junction is discordant with germline, which a read error may explain. The chain combines TRBV11-2 with TRBJ2-1, with D unresolved. Germline CDR1 SGHAT, CDR2 FQNNGV. The CDR3 is made up of 15 amino acids. The CDR3: CASSMGRFAGFEQLF. The CDR3 coding sequence is TGTGCCAGCAGCATGGGCCGTTTTGCCGGTTTTGAGCAGCTCTTC.

This clonotype occurred a few times. The CDR3 DNA reads as TGCGCCAGCTTCCGCTTGGACAGGGACACAGATACGCAGTATTTT. Its protein product is CASFRLDRDTDTQYF. The chain carries TRBV5-1 and TRBJ2-3, with 8 bases fitting TRBD1. The CDR3 spans 15 residues. V lost 7 bases, J lost 2 bases, and 9 bases stayed unmatched. Germline V gene lookup returns CDR1 SGHRS and CDR2 YFSETQ.

This clonotype was observed a single time. The J gene is TRBJ2-4, the V gene TRBV2, with 10 bases that match TRBD1. The germline gives CDR1 SNHLY, CDR2 FYNNEI. This CDR3 spans 15 amino acids. With V trimmed by 6 bases and J by 2 bases, 4 bases remained unmatched. The CDR3 region has the DNA TGTGCCAGCAGCCGGGACAGGGGTACCAAAAACATTCAGTACTTC. Protein: CASSRDRGTKNIQYF.

The chain is built from TRBV30 and TRBJ2-1, with a tentative D call TRBD2 (5 bases). With 4 bases removed from V and 0 bases from J, the gap between germline ends came to 10 bases. CDR3 length equals 14 residues. Germline CDR1 GTSNPN, CDR2 SVGIG (reference sequence). The CDR3 nucleotides are TGTGCCTGGACCCGGGGTAGCTCCTACAATGAGCAGTTCTTC. Translating gives CAWTRGSSYNEQFF.

CDR3 in amino acids: CASQLRSGYTEAFF. The CDR3 DNA sequence: TGTGCCAGTCAACTAAGGTCAGGGTACACTGAAGCTTTCTTT. The V call is TRBV19, the J call TRBJ1-1, with D maybe TRBD1 (5 bases). V lost 8 bases and J 3 bases, leaving 16 bases between the germline ends. This CDR3 has 14 residues. Germline CDR1 and CDR2: LNHDA and SQIVND (reference sequence).

This clonotype has at least ten counts. The rearrangement joins TRBV28 to TRBJ1-1; 8 nucleotides agree with TRBD1. After removal of 4 bases from V and 4 bases from J, the junction contained 8 bases not matched to a gene. Looked up from germline, CDR1 is MDHEN and CDR2 is SYDVKM. The CDR3 has 15 residues. CDR3 DNA sequence: TGTGCCAGCAGTTGGACAGGGTTAGATGGCACTGAAGCTTTCTTT. Translating gives CASSWTGLDGTEAFF. Combining the CDR3 with reference TRBV28 and TRBJ1-1 gives the whole variable domain DVKVTQSSRYLVKRTGEKVFLECVQDMDHENMFWYRQDPGLGLRLIYFSYDVKMKEKGDIPEGYSVSREKKERFSLILESASTNQTSMYLCASSWTGLDGTEAFFGQGTRLTVV.